Shown below are 8 T cell receptor beta chains from a single sample sequenced in a study of OX40 agonist ivuxolimab in advanced cancers. Profiled with immunoSEQ multiplex PCR; TCRdb holds only in-frame clones, not every one. The repertoire holds about 83,000 clones, with roughly 84% as singletons. This material consisted of CD4+ or CD8+ T cells sorted from blood, taken in a trial of the OX40 agonist ivuxolimab. The receptors originated from an adult with an advanced solid tumor such as melanoma, head and neck, liver or kidney cancer.

This clone was recorded only once. The V gene is TRBV6-1, the J gene TRBJ2-7; D may be TRBD1 (5 bases). The CDR3 spans 14 residues. V was pared by 2 bases and J by 4 bases, with 12 bases between. Germline CDR1 MNHNS, CDR2 SASEGT. The CDR3 here is CASSEHPTGYEQYF. The CDR3 DNA reads as TGTGCCAGCAGTGAACATCCCACAGGATACGAGCAGTACTTC.

The chain joins TRBV18 to TRBJ1-2, with 9 nucleotides matching TRBD1. The germline V gene has CDR1 KGHSH and CDR2 LQKENI. CDR3 length: 13 residues. V trimming: 9 bases; J trimming: 7 bases; junction bases outside the gene matches: 9. CDR3 nucleotides: TGTGCCAGTTTTAGACAGGGGGAGCGTGGCTACACCTTC. Translated, it gives CASFRQGERGYTF.

This chain joins TRBV6-5 and TRBJ2-7, with TRBD1 identical over 10 bases. Losses at the gene ends were 10 bases for V and 5 bases for J; bases not matched to a gene: 8. Germline assignment: CDR1 MNHEY and CDR2 SVGAGI. The CDR3 sequence is 13 residues long. The CDR3 region has the DNA TGTGCCACCGAGGGGACAGGGGCGAACGAGCAGTACTTC. Its translation: CATEGTGANEQYF.

The CDR3: CASVEAGTGVPGGYGYTF. The DNA for the CDR3 is TGTGCCAGTGTAGAGGCCGGGACAGGGGTCCCCGGGGGCTATGGCTACACCTTC. The rearrangement links TRBV19 to TRBJ1-2; 10 nucleotides line up with TRBD1. This CDR3 comprises 18 residues. V shed 8 bases, J shed 4 bases, and the junction held 19 bases outside the gene matches. CDR1 and CDR2 from the germline V gene are LNHDA and SQIVND (reference sequence).

V gene TRBV7-2 combines with J gene TRBJ2-1; TRBD2 matches at 8 bases. Germline V gene data show CDR1 as SGHTA and CDR2 as FQGNSA. The CDR3 loop spans 14 amino acids. The V and J ends lost 2 bases and 10 bases, in that order; junction bases with no gene match: 7. The CDR3 region is CASSLLAGTGEQFF. For the CDR3, the DNA is TGTGCCAGCAGCTTACTAGCGGGTACTGGGGAGCAGTTCTTC.

This rearrangement joins TRBV5-4 to TRBJ2-1, with 7 bases aligning to TRBD1. The V and J ends lost 1 base and 2 bases, in that order; junction bases with no gene match: 3. CDR1 and CDR2 (germline): SGHNT, YYREEE (reference sequence). CDR3 size: 15 residues. The CDR3 reads CASSLRQGTYNEQFF. The CDR3 DNA reads as TGTGCCAGCAGCTTGCGACAGGGCACCTACAATGAGCAGTTCTTC.

The chain carries TRBV30 and TRBJ1-2, with D uncertain. The V and J ends lost 1 base and 5 bases respectively, with 11 bases between them. Germline V gene lookup returns CDR1 GTSNPN and CDR2 SVGIG (reference sequence). CDR3 length: 13 residues. The DNA of the CDR3 is TGTGCCTGGAGTGGAACTAGGGATTATGGCTACACCTTC. Its translation: CAWSGTRDYGYTF.

The sample holds a few counts of this clone. V gene TRBV7-2 combines with J gene TRBJ1-5, with D perhaps TRBD1 (5 bases). The germline V and J ends were trimmed by 5 bases and 1 base, with 12 bases remaining between them. Germline V gene data show CDR1 as SGHTA and CDR2 as FQGNSA. CDR3 length equals 15 residues. This chain's CDR3 is CASSKGTVSNQPQHF. As DNA, the CDR3 is TGTGCCAGCAGCAAAGGGACGGTCAGCAATCAGCCCCAGCATTTT.